The sequence of this T cell receptor beta chain was determined in a study of T cell repertoires in cytomegalovirus infection. V was cut by 2 bases and J by 5 bases, with 12 bases left in between. Germline V gene lookup returns CDR1 MNHEY and CDR2 SVGEGT. The CDR3 is 15 residues long. This clonotype was picked up a small number of times. Its antigen remains unknown. TCRdb ran MiXCR on the reads and lists one entry per CDR3 protein. Of about a million distinct CDR3 sequences listed, roughly 30% are singletons. This chain uses TRBV6-2 or TRBV6-3 with TRBJ2-2; D possibly uses TRBD1 or TRBD2 (5 bases each). Sequencing used cultured CD8+ T cells from PBMCs, obtained from culture after CMV antigen stimulation. This TCR came from a human donor in good health (CMV status not recorded). Some clones in this sample may be carry-over from other donors' samples. The DNA of the CDR3 is TGTGCCAGCAGTTACCCCGGTGAGGGGACCGGGGAGCTGTTTTTT. Protein product: CASSYPGEGTGELFF.